The subject of this entry is one TCR beta chain. V shed 5 bases and J shed 3 bases, with 13 bases lying between them. This CDR3 spans 14 amino acids. Germline V gene lookup returns CDR1 SEHNR and CDR2 FQNEAQ (reference sequence). This sample stems from a study of blood T cell repertoires in COVID-19. Clones were sequenced by immunoSEQ multiplex PCR, and TCRdb holds only the in-frame ones, with some missing. In the table there are some 170,000 clones, roughly 87% of which are singletons. The rearrangement links TRBV7-9 to TRBJ1-2; D uncertain. The clonotype comes from a human donor with acute COVID-19. The donor label of this sample is uncertain. The material sequenced was PBMCs or T cells enriched from blood (not recorded which). The CDR3 DNA sequence: TGTGCCAGCAGCCTAATCGGGATGGACTATGGCTACACCTTC. It encodes CASSLIGMDYGYTF.